This TCR beta chain originates from a study of memory CD4+ T cells and cytomegalovirus serostatus. Clones were read by immunoSEQ multiplex PCR, and TCRdb kept only the in-frame ones, dropping some. The sample has some 48,000 clones; 60% to 80% are singletons. V lost 6 bases to trimming and J lost 1 base; unmatched junction nucleotides: 4. The CDR3 runs 15 residues. The germline gives CDR1 SGHRS, CDR2 YFSETQ. Single viable CD3+CD4+CD8-CD45RO+ cells were sorted as the memory CD4+ T cells. Serum IgG to CMV pp150, pp28, p38 and p52 defined serostatus. J is TRBJ2-2 and V is TRBV5-1, with 9 bases that match TRBD1. The source is an adult in good health and CMV-seronegative. The material sequenced was memory CD4+ T cells from blood. The CDR3 is CASIRDRVNTGELFF. Written as DNA, the CDR3 is TGCGCCAGCATCCGGGACAGGGTGAACACCGGGGAGCTGTTTTTT.